The 31 T cell receptor beta chains reported below all come from one sample, sequenced in a study of graft-versus-host responses after intestinal transplantation. These receptors have no identified antigens. Only in-frame clones appear in the TCRdb table, and some are missing; sequencing was by immunoSEQ multiplex PCR. The repertoire holds tens of thousands of clones, with about 95% as singletons. Specimen: unstimulated CD4+ T cells sorted from spleen or lymph node cells, collected before transplant. These receptors originate from a human donor who was the organ donor for an intestinal transplant.

This clone appeared a single time. The chain is built from TRBV9 and TRBJ2-3; perhaps TRBD1 as D (6 bases). The CDR3 loop spans 16 amino acids. Germline V gene sequence: CDR1 SGDLS, CDR2 YYNGEE. Between the trimmed V and J ends, which lost 3 bases and 2 bases, there was a span of 16 bases. CDR3 in DNA: TGTGCCAGCAGCGGGGATGGGGGCAGCATCACAGATACGCAGTATTTT. This sequence encodes CASSGDGGSITDTQYF.

V gene TRBV30 combines with J gene TRBJ2-7; a weak D match, TRBD1 (6 bases). The CDR3 has 15 residues. V lost 2 bases, J lost 0 bases, and 14 bases lay in between. Germline V gene sequence: CDR1 GTSNPN, CDR2 SVGIG (reference sequence). The CDR3 region is CAWSPKPGHSYEQYF. The CDR3 nucleotides are TGTGCCTGGAGTCCCAAGCCGGGACACTCCTACGAGCAGTACTTC.

This chain connects TRBV2 to TRBJ2-3, with TRBD1 as a possible D gene (5 bases). Germline lookup yields CDR1 SNHLY and CDR2 FYNNEI. This CDR3 is built from 15 residues. V lost 7 bases to trimming and J lost 3 bases, with 17 bases between them. The CDR3 region has the DNA TGTGCCAGCACGAAAACAGGCTACAGTACAGATACGCAGTATTTT. This translates into CASTKTGYSTDTQYF.

This clone showed up just once. The chain couples TRBV29-1 to TRBJ1-1, with D hard to call. CDR3 length: 14 residues. Trimming left V 5 bases short and J 10 bases short, with 23 bases between. CDR1 is SQVTM, CDR2 ANQGSEA, per germline. CDR3 residues: CSVSDTFGVSGAFF. The CDR3 bases are TGCAGCGTTTCTGACACGTTCGGGGTATCTGGAGCTTTCTTT.

This chain links TRBV7-2 with TRBJ1-4; D is ambiguous. There are 13 residues in the CDR3. V lost 3 bases, J lost 5 bases, and 7 bases lay in between. Germline CDR1 is SGHTA and CDR2 is FQGNSA. CDR3 sequence: CASSFRPNEKLFF. The CDR3 nucleotides read TGTGCCAGCAGCTTTAGACCAAATGAAAAACTGTTTTTT.

J is TRBJ2-5 and V is TRBV1; the D call TRBD1 from the table was never checked on the DNA. The DNA matches TRBJ2-7 better at its end, which makes the J call doubtful. TRBV1 is classified as a pseudogene. There are 14 residues in the CDR3. Written as DNA, the CDR3 is TGCACCAGCAGCCACAGGGAACTAACCTACGAGCAGTACTTC. This sequence encodes CTSSHRELTYEQYF.

This sequence joins TRBV7-2 and TRBJ2-7, with a tentative D call TRBD2 (5 bases). Germline loops: CDR1 SGHTA, CDR2 FQGNSA. V gave up 2 bases and J gave up 4 bases, with 12 bases separating them. This CDR3 comprises 14 residues. CDR3 coding DNA: TGTGCCAGCAGCTTATCGGACGGGGATTACGAGCAGTACTTC. Protein: CASSLSDGDYEQYF.

The V call is TRBV7-2, the J call TRBJ2-1, with 10 bases lining up with TRBD1. The V and J ends lost 4 bases and 7 bases, in that order; junction bases with no gene match: 7. Germline V gene lookup returns CDR1 SGHTA and CDR2 FQGNSA. The CDR3 length is 15 residues. CDR3 sequence: CASSSDRGRGNEQFF. In DNA, the CDR3 is TGTGCCAGCAGCTCCGACAGGGGGCGGGGGAATGAGCAGTTCTTC.

V is TRBV5-1 and J is TRBJ1-3; no clear D. This CDR3 region has 13 residues. Germline V gene sequence: CDR1 SGHRS, CDR2 YFSETQ. The germline V and J ends were trimmed by 0 bases and 4 bases, with 5 bases remaining between them. CDR3 region: CASSLDRGNTIYF. CDR3 sequence (DNA): TGCGCCAGCAGCTTGGACAGAGGAAACACCATATATTTT. The variable domain in full, completed from reference TRBV5-1 and TRBJ1-3, reads KAGVTQTPRYLIKTRGQQVTLSCSPISGHRSVSWYQQTPGQGLQFLFEYFSETQRNKGNFPGRFSGRQFSNSRSEMNVSTLELGDSALYLCASSLDRGNTIYFGEGSWLTVV.

The CDR3 DNA reads TGTGCCAGCAGCACTCCGGGACGAACCGAGCAGTACTTC. Protein sequence: CASSTPGRTEQYF. The chain is built from TRBV7-3 and TRBJ2-7, with D tentatively TRBD1 or TRBD2 (5 bases each). Looked up from germline, CDR1 is SGHTA and CDR2 is FQGTGA. Between the trimmed V and J ends, which lost 5 bases and 6 bases, there was a span of 14 bases. The length of the CDR3 is 13 residues.

The chain uses TRBV9 and TRBJ2-5; maybe TRBD1 (6 bases). Germline CDR1 reads SGDLS; CDR2 reads YYNGEE. This CDR3 region has 13 residues. The V and J ends lost 4 bases and 3 bases respectively, with 10 bases between them. The CDR3: CASSQGQKETQYF. The CDR3, as DNA: TGTGCCAGCAGCCAAGGACAGAAAGAGACCCAGTACTTC.

This clone came up a few times. The chain couples TRBV30 to TRBJ1-5, with a possible D match to TRBD1 (6 bases). CDR1 is GTSNPN, CDR2 SVGIG, per germline (reference sequence). The CDR3 consists of 13 residues. V gave up 0 bases and J gave up 6 bases, with 9 bases separating them. CDR3 DNA sequence: TGTGCCTGGAGTGTACAGGGAGGTCAGCCCCAGCATTTT. The encoded protein is CAWSVQGGQPQHF.

The V and J genes are TRBV7-2 and TRBJ2-2; TRBD1 matches 7 bases. The junction had 10 bases not matched to a gene; V was cut back by 6 bases and J by 0 bases. The germline gives CDR1 SGHTA, CDR2 FQGNSA. This CDR3 contains 17 residues. This CDR3 reads CASSFPKGAANTGELFF. In DNA form, the CDR3 reads TGTGCCAGCAGTTTCCCCAAGGGGGCAGCGAACACCGGGGAGCTGTTTTTT.

The chain combines TRBV2 with TRBJ1-2; D is unresolved. Germline CDR1 reads SNHLY; CDR2 reads FYNNEI. This CDR3 has 16 amino acids. Trimming stripped 3 bases from V and 7 bases from J, with 21 bases between. CDR3 region: CASSDPGQTPRGGYTF. CDR3 nucleotide sequence: TGTGCCAGCAGTGACCCCGGCCAGACCCCACGGGGTGGCTACACCTTC. Combining the CDR3 with reference TRBV2 and TRBJ1-2 gives the whole variable domain EPEVTQTPSHQVTQMGQEVILRCVPISNHLYFYWYRQILGQKVEFLVSFYNNEISEKSEIFDDQFSVERPDGSNFTLKIRSTKLEDSAMYFCASSDPGQTPRGGYTFGSGTRLTVV.

This chain uses TRBV7-2 with TRBJ1-2; TRBD1 matches at 7 bases. Trimming cost V 5 bases and J 1 base; bases outside gene matches: 10. From germline, CDR1 is SGHTA and CDR2 FQGNSA. CDR3 size: 16 residues. CDR3 in DNA: TGTGCCAGCAGCCCCCAGAGGGACAGAAATAACTATGGCTACACCTTC. Translating it yields CASSPQRDRNNYGYTF.

The chain employs TRBV6-4 and TRBJ2-1, with 10 bases that match TRBD1. This CDR3 is 16 amino acids long. CDR1 and CDR2 (germline): MRHNA, SNTAGT. The V and J ends lost 6 bases and 5 bases, in that order; junction bases with no gene match: 10. The CDR3 sequence: CASRRTGGRLDNEQFF. The CDR3 nucleotides read TGTGCCAGCAGACGGACAGGGGGGCGTCTCGACAATGAGCAGTTCTTC.

As concerns this clone: Other DNA sequences in this sample translate to the same CDR3. The chain joins TRBV7-2 to TRBJ1-5; D possibly corresponds to TRBD1 (6 bases). Germline assignment: CDR1 SGHTA and CDR2 FQGNSA. V was pared by 5 bases and J by 4 bases, with 24 bases between. The CDR3 covers 18 residues. The CDR3 DNA reads as TGTGCCAGCAGCCGTAACAGGGCCACAAGCGTCAGTAATCAGCCCCAGCATTTT. It specifies CASSRNRATSVSNQPQHF. The full variable domain, in which reference TRBV7-2 and TRBJ1-5 provide the parts outside the CDR3, is GAGVSQSPSNKVTEKGKDVELRCDPISGHTALYWYRQSLGQGLEFLIYFQGNSAPDKSGLPSDRFSAERTGGSVSTLTIQRTQQEDSAVYLCASSRNRATSVSNQPQHFGDGTRLSIL.

V and J are TRBV5-6 and TRBJ2-7, with TRBD1 matching 7 bases. The CDR3 contains 14 residues. The V gene's germline CDR1 is SGHDT and CDR2 YYEEEE. With V trimmed by 3 bases and J by 2 bases, 5 bases remained unmatched. The CDR3: CASSWGTEPYEQYF. The CDR3 DNA reads as TGTGCCAGCAGCTGGGGGACAGAGCCCTACGAGCAGTACTTC.

The gene calls are TRBV6-4 and TRBJ2-3; D might be TRBD2 (7 bases). The CDR3 covers 14 residues. Germline CDR1 and CDR2: MRHNA and SNTAGT. V dropped 9 bases and J dropped 3 bases, with 16 bases sitting between them. Written as DNA, the CDR3 is TGTGCCAGGGGGGGGCAGGGGAAGACAGATACGCAGTATTTT. It is translated as CARGGQGKTDTQYF.

This clone is a singleton in its sample. The chain combines TRBV5-4 with TRBJ2-3; possible D gene TRBD1, 5 bases. The CDR3 extends over 13 amino acids. Germline CDR1 is SGHNT and CDR2 is YYREEE (reference sequence). V lost 3 bases to trimming and J lost 5 bases, with 10 bases between them. CDR3 nucleotide sequence: TGTGCCAGCAGCTGGCCCCAGGGAGATACGCAGTATTTT. Translating gives CASSWPQGDTQYF.

The chain combines TRBV9 with TRBJ2-6; TRBD1 matches 7 bases. From germline, CDR1 is SGDLS and CDR2 YYNGEE. The CDR3 totals 18 residues. J was trimmed by 0 bases and V by 0 bases; bases with no gene match: 6. CDR3 in DNA: TGTGCCAGCAGCGTAGGACAGGGCACCAGCTCTGGGGCCAACGTCCTGACTTTC. It codes for CASSVGQGTSSGANVLTF.

The table lists this clone with a count of one. The J gene is TRBJ1-6, the V gene TRBV6-5; 7 bases align to TRBD1. The CDR3 runs to 15 residues. The V gene end was trimmed by 4 bases and the J gene end by 14 bases; junction bases not matched to a gene: 14. The germline CDR1 and CDR2 sequences are MNHEY and SVGAGI. In nucleotides, the CDR3 is TGTGCCAGCAGTTCCCGGGACAGAGCAGGTGGGGCCCTCCACTTT. Translating gives CASSSRDRAGGALHF.

The CDR3 loop reads CASRGQLSYSPLHF. The CDR3, as DNA: TGTGCCAGCAGAGGACAGCTTTCTTATTCACCCCTCCACTTT. V and J are TRBV14 and TRBJ1-6; a possible D gene is TRBD1 (6 bases). Germline values: CDR1 SGHDN, CDR2 FVKESK. V lost 6 bases and J lost 8, with 14 bases in between. This CDR3 spans 14 amino acids.

J is TRBJ1-6 and V is TRBV30; no clear D. The CDR3 sequence is 15 residues long. CDR1 is GTSNPN and CDR2 is SVGIG in the germline V gene (reference sequence). V was shortened by 1 base and J by 0 bases, with 7 bases between the two germline ends. The CDR3 DNA follows: TGTGCCTGGAGTGGCTTAAGCTCCTATAATTCACCCCTCCACTTT. The encoded protein is CAWSGLSSYNSPLHF.

The chain uses TRBV25-1 and TRBJ2-2; TRBD1 or TRBD2 may be the D gene (6 bases each). This CDR3 is built from 18 residues. V dropped 2 bases and J dropped 4 bases, with 20 bases sitting between them. Per germline, CDR1 MGHDK and CDR2 SYGVNS. The CDR3 loop reads CASSEPLGGLSGTGELFF. In nucleotides, the CDR3 is TGTGCCAGCAGTGAACCTTTAGGGGGGCTCAGTGGCACCGGGGAGCTGTTTTTT.

The chain recombines TRBV7-6 with TRBJ2-5; 10 bases align to TRBD1. Trimming at V came to 1 base and at J to 5 bases, leaving 10 bases not matched to a gene. The CDR3 is 17 residues long. Germline V lookup: CDR1 SGHVS, CDR2 FNYEAQ. The DNA of the CDR3 is TGTGCCAGCAGCTTAGGTGTGACAGGGGGCAATTCGGAGACCCAGTACTTC. Amino acids: CASSLGVTGGNSETQYF.

This clone was counted between two and nine times. The junction departs from the called germline gene at one end, perhaps through a read error. CDR3 DNA: TGTGCCAGTAATATACAGGGGAGGATCTATGGCTACACCTTC. Translating it yields CASNIQGRIYGYTF. The chain uses TRBV19 and TRBJ1-2; 7 bases are shared with TRBD1. This CDR3 contains 14 residues. Germline V gene sequence: CDR1 LNHDA, CDR2 SQIVND (reference sequence).

This chain joins TRBV7-9 and TRBJ1-1; perhaps TRBD1 as D (5 bases). CDR1 and CDR2 (germline): SEHNR, FQNEAQ (reference sequence). CDR3 size: 14 residues. The V end lost 1 base, the J end lost 0 bases, and 6 bases lay between the germline ends. Written as DNA, the CDR3 is TGTGCCAGCAGCTTAGGACAGTTGAACACTGAAGCTTTCTTT. Protein: CASSLGQLNTEAFF.

The V and J genes are TRBV18 and TRBJ2-5, with D possibly being TRBD1 (6 bases). The end of the DNA is better explained by TRBJ2-7, so the J call may be wrong. Per germline, CDR1 KGHSH and CDR2 LQKENI. The CDR3 runs 15 residues. DNA for the CDR3: TGTGCCAGCTCACCATCGCAGGGGAGCTCCTACGAGCAGTACTTC. It codes for CASSPSQGSSYEQYF.

To note about this clone: The sample holds other DNA sequences that translate to the same CDR3. This CDR3 reads CASSLGGSNQPQHF. The DNA of the CDR3 is TGTGCCAGCAGCTTAGGAGGGAGCAATCAGCCCCAGCATTTT. The chain couples TRBV11-2 to TRBJ1-5, with D unclear. The CDR3 loop spans 14 amino acids. V was pared by 1 base and J by 1 base, with 5 bases between. The germline CDR1 and CDR2 sequences are SGHAT and FQNNGV.

This rearrangement joins TRBV4-2 to TRBJ2-3, with 11 bases that match TRBD2. The V segment lost 7 bases and the J segment 3 bases; nucleotides outside the gene matches: 15. This CDR3 contains 18 residues. Germline CDR1 and CDR2: LGHNA and YNFKEQ. The CDR3 region is CASTERLAGTGGTDTQYF. In DNA, the CDR3 is TGTGCCAGCACCGAGAGACTAGCGGGGACCGGAGGGACAGATACGCAGTATTTT.